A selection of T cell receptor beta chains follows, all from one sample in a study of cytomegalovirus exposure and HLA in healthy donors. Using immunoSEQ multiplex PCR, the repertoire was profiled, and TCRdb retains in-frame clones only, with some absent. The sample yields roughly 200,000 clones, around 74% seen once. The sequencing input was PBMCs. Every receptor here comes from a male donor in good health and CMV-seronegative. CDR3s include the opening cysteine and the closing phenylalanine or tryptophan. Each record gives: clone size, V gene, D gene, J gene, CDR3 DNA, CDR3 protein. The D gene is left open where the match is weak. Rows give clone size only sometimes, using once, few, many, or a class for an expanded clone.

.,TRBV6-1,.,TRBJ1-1,TGTGCCAGCATCAGAAGCGATACCAACACTGAAGCTTTCTTT,CASIRSDTNTEAFF
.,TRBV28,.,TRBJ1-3,TGTGCCAGCACGGGAGGTGGGACCCGCTCTGGAAACACCATATATTTT,CASTGGGTRSGNTIYF
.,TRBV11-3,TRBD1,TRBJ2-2,TGTGCCAGCAGCTTACAGACAGGGGCCGGGGAGCTGTTTTTT,CASSLQTGAGELFF
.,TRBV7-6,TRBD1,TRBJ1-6,TGTGCCAGCAGCTCGGGACAGGGGGTTTCACCCCTCCACTTT,CASSSGQGVSPLHF
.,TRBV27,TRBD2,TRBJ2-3,TGTGCCAGCAAAGGGCTGGCACTAGCGGGGCCAGATACGCAGTATTTT,CASKGLALAGPDTQYF
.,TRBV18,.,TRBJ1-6,TGTGCCAGCTCACCACCCCTCTCGGGGGTGAATTCACCCCTCCACTTT,CASSPPLSGVNSPLHF
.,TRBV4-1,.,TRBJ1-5,TGCGCCAGCAGCCAGGGACGTACAGGGAATCAGCCCCAGCATTTT,CASSQGRTGNQPQHF
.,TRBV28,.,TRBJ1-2,TGTGCCAGCAGTTTATCGAACTGGGACTACTATGGCTACACCTTC,CASSLSNWDYYGYTF
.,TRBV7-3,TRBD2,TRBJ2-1,TGTGCCAGCAGCCACGGTACTAGCGGGAGTAACTACAATGAGCAGTTCTTC,CASSHGTSGSNYNEQFF
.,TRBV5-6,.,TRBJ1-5,TGTGCCAGCAGCTTGGGGGGCCCCGAGCAGCCCCAGCATTTT,CASSLGGPEQPQHF
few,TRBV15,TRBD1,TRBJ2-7,TGTGCCACCAGCTTCCGGGACAGCTTTTCCTACGAGCAGTACTTC,CATSFRDSFSYEQYF